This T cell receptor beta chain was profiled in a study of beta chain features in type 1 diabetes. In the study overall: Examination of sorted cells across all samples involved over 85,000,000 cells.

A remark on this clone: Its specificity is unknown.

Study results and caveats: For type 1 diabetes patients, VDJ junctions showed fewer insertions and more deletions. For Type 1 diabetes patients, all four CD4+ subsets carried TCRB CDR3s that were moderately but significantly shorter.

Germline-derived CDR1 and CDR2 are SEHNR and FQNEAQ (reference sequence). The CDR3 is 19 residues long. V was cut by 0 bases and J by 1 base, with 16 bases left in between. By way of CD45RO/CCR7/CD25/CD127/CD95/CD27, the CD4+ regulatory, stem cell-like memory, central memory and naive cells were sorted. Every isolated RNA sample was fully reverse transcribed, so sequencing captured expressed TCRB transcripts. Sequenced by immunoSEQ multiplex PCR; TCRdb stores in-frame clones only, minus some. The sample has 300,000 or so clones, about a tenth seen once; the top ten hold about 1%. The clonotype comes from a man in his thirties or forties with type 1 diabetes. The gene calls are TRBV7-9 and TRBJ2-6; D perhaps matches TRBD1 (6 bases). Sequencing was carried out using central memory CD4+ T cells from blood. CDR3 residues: CASSLAIGQPWSGANVLTF. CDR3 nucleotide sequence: TGTGCCAGCAGCTTAGCAATTGGACAGCCCTGGTCTGGGGCCAACGTCCTGACTTTC.